Following are 2 T cell receptor beta chains from one sample sequenced in a study of Graves' ophthalmopathy and Graves' hyperthyroidism. Using RNA transcripts, the TCR beta CDR3 regions were amplified. First-round RT-PCR with HTBI primers preceded a second-round multiplex PCR. TCRdb fed the multiplex PCR reads into MiXCR, producing one record per CDR3 protein. Of fewer than 350,000 distinct CDR3 sequences listed, 15% to 20% are singletons. The sample taken for sequencing was peripheral blood. The receptors shown here come from an adult man with Graves' ophthalmopathy.

V usage is TRBV12-3 or TRBV12-4 and J usage is TRBJ2-7, with D possibly TRBD2 on 6 matching bases. The ends were cut back, 3 bases at V and 6 bases at J, with 12 bases in the middle. The CDR3 contains 13 residues. The CDR3 loop is CASSFKLAAEQYF. The CDR3 DNA reads as TGTGCCAGCAGTTTTAAACTAGCTGCCGAGCAGTACTTC.

This clonotype was recorded once. The chain couples TRBV6-5 to TRBJ1-2, with D perhaps matching TRBD1 (5 bases). Between the trimmed V and J ends, which lost 0 bases and 5 bases, there was a span of 10 bases. Germline V gene sequence: CDR1 MNHEY, CDR2 SVGAGI. The CDR3 spans 14 residues. The CDR3 loop is CASSYSRQFYGYTF. CDR3 sequence (DNA): TGTGCCAGCAGTTACTCGAGACAGTTTTATGGCTACACCTTC.